Listed below are T cell receptor beta chains from one sample, sequenced in a study of blood T cell repertoires in COVID-19. Sequencing used immunoSEQ multiplex PCR; TCRdb keeps in-frame clones, though not all of them. The table records approximately 100,000 clones, approximately 85% of them present only once. Sequenced sample: peripheral blood. Source of these receptors: a woman in her sixties or seventies with acute or convalescent COVID-19. CDR3s include the opening cysteine and the closing phenylalanine or tryptophan. The D gene is left open where the match is weak. Expanded clones are given a class, and other clones once, few, many or no size at all.

D	V	size	J	DNA	CDR3
TRBD1	TRBV6-5	once	TRBJ1-2	TGTGCCAGCAGTTACTCAGGTCGTGACAGGGATGGCTACACCTTC	CASSYSGRDRDGYTF
TRBD1	TRBV27	-	TRBJ1-2	TGTGCCAGCAGTCAGGGACAGGGAAGGGCTAACTATGGCTACACCTTC	CASSQGQGRANYGYTF
-	TRBV30	-	TRBJ1-1	TGTGCCTGGAGTCCGACAGAGAACACTGAAGCTTTCTTT	CAWSPTENTEAFF
TRBD1	TRBV10-2	-	TRBJ2-7	TGCGCCAGCAGCTTGGGACAGGGGAGAAGCGAGCAGTACTTC	CASSLGQGRSEQYF
-	TRBV19	-	TRBJ1-5	TGTGCCAGTAGTGTCCAGGGGATAATCTCACAGCCCCAGCATTTT	CASSVQGIISQPQHF
-	TRBV6-5	few	TRBJ1-5	TGTGCCAGCCGAGGGGGTGGCAATCAGCCCCAGCATTTT	CASRGGGNQPQHF
TRBD1	TRBV27	-	TRBJ2-1	TGTGCCAGCAGTTTCTCGACAGGGGATTCCTACAATGAGCAGTTCTTC	CASSFSTGDSYNEQFF
-	TRBV29-1	-	TRBJ1-1	TGCAGCGTTGCCGCAACAGGAGCAGCTTTCTTT	CSVAATGAAFF
TRBD1	TRBV2	-	TRBJ1-1	TGTGCCAGCAATCAACTTACTTGGGACAGGGGTATTGGATACACTGAAGCTTTCTTT	CASNQLTWDRGIGYTEAFF
-	TRBV27	-	TRBJ2-4	TGTGCCAGCAGGGCTTTTGCCAAAAACATTCAGTACTTC	CASRAFAKNIQYF
TRBD2	TRBV19	-	TRBJ2-3	TGTGCCAGTAGTATAGCCCTAGCGGAGGGCACAGATACGCAGTATTTT	CASSIALAEGTDTQYF
-	TRBV30	-	TRBJ1-1	TGTGCCTGGAGTGTACGGTCAGGCGCTTTCTTT	CAWSVRSGAFF
TRBD1	TRBV30	-	TRBJ1-5	TGTGCCTGGAGTGTGGGGACAGGGGGAGGTCAGCCCCAGCATTTT	CAWSVGTGGGQPQHF